What follows are 3 T cell receptor beta chains derived from one specimen sequenced in a study of blood T cell repertoires in COVID-19. Method: immunoSEQ multiplex PCR; TCRdb's copy keeps in-frame clones and lacks some. The sample has some 360,000 clones; 88% are singletons. Source material: PBMCs or T cells enriched from blood (not recorded which). The receptors shown here come from a woman between 25 and 40 years old who had been exposed to COVID-19.

This rearrangement joins TRBV18 to TRBJ1-2; TRBD1 matches at 10 bases. The CDR3 spans 13 residues. Trimming took 6 bases from V and 5 from J; bases not matched to a gene: 3. Germline assignment: CDR1 KGHSH and CDR2 LQKENI. The CDR3 bases are TGTGCCAGCTCCCCGGGACAGGGGTATGGCTACACCTTC. It codes for CASSPGQGYGYTF.

The rearrangement links TRBV28 to TRBJ1-3; a weak D match, TRBD1 (5 bases). Germline V gene sequence: CDR1 MDHEN, CDR2 SYDVKM. The V gene lost 3 bases and the J gene lost 0 bases, with 12 bases spanning the gap. CDR3 length: 16 residues. The CDR3 protein is CASSLGTGFSGNTIYF. The DNA for the CDR3 is TGTGCCAGCAGTTTGGGGACTGGATTCTCTGGAAACACCATATATTTT.

The V call is TRBV28, the J call TRBJ1-4; 8 positions match TRBD1. Germline CDR1 reads MDHEN; CDR2 reads SYDVKM. V was pared by 2 bases and J by 7 bases, with 6 bases of the junction left unmatched. The CDR3 runs 15 residues. CDR3 amino acids: CASSLGTGLGEKLFF. DNA for the CDR3: TGTGCCAGCAGTTTAGGGACAGGTTTAGGTGAAAAACTGTTTTTT. Using reference TRBV28 and TRBJ1-4 for the parts outside the CDR3, the full variable domain is DVKVTQSSRYLVKRTGEKVFLECVQDMDHENMFWYRQDPGLGLRLIYFSYDVKMKEKGDIPEGYSVSREKKERFSLILESASTNQTSMYLCASSLGTGLGEKLFFGSGTQLSVL.